The 18 T cell receptor beta chains below all came from one sample that was sequenced in a study of a mutant IDH1 vaccine in newly diagnosed glioma. Profiled with immunoSEQ multiplex PCR; TCRdb holds only in-frame clones, not every one. The repertoire holds 90,000 to 100,000 clones, 70% to 90% seen once, with approximately 0.57% in the top ten. Described time point: baseline, week 1 (first vaccination visit). Specified treatment: pre-vaccination baseline after standard-of-care therapy. The sequencing used PBMCs, collected from a glioma patient treated with radiotherapy, temozolomide or both. The receptors stem from a woman between 45 and 65 years old with glioma.

The V and J genes are TRBV4-1 and TRBJ1-5; D gene unclear. Germline V gene lookup returns CDR1 MGHRA and CDR2 YSYEKL. The ends were cut back, 3 bases at V and 3 bases at J, with 9 bases in the middle. There are 14 residues in the CDR3. Written as DNA, the CDR3 is TGCGCCAGCAGCCACGCACGGGCCAATCAGCCCCAGCATTTT. Protein: CASSHARANQPQHF.

This sequence joins TRBV28 and TRBJ1-1; 7 nucleotides match TRBD1. Germline V CDR1 and CDR2: MDHEN, SYDVKM. The ends lost 8 bases at V and 6 bases at J; junction bases unmatched: 9. This CDR3 is built from 13 residues. The DNA for the CDR3 is TGTGCCAGCCTCGACAGGGATAAAGCTGAAGCTTTCTTT. Protein: CASLDRDKAEAFF.

CDR3 sequence (DNA): TGTGCCAGTAGTATTAGGGGACAGCGGTCCTACGAGCAGTACTTC. Protein product: CASSIRGQRSYEQYF. The chain joins TRBV19 to TRBJ2-5, with TRBD1 matching over 7 bases. Near its end, the DNA agrees better with TRBJ2-7, so the J call may be wrong. CDR3 size: 15 residues. Germline lookup yields CDR1 LNHDA and CDR2 SQIVND (reference sequence).

The gene calls are TRBV7-9 and TRBJ2-7; D gene ambiguous. Germline CDR1 reads SEHNR; CDR2 reads FQNEAQ (reference sequence). The ends were cut back, 0 bases at V and 3 bases at J, with 9 bases in the middle. This CDR3 is 14 amino acids long. CDR3 residues: CASSLAKVDYEQYF. CDR3 coding DNA: TGTGCCAGCAGCTTAGCGAAGGTGGACTACGAGCAGTACTTC.

The chain employs TRBV28 and TRBJ1-5, with 9 bases identical to TRBD1. The germline V gene encodes CDR1 MDHEN and CDR2 SYDVKM. V was clipped by 2 bases and J by 5 bases; unmatched bases: 4. This CDR3 is 15 amino acids long. The CDR3 sequence is CASSLEGQGDQPQHF. The CDR3, as DNA: TGTGCCAGCAGTTTAGAGGGACAGGGCGATCAGCCCCAGCATTTT.

V usage is TRBV29-1 and J usage is TRBJ2-2, with 8 bases that match TRBD1. There are 12 residues in the CDR3. CDR1 is SQVTM and CDR2 is ANQGSEA in the germline V gene. Trimming removed 7 bases from V and 5 bases from J; junction bases left unmatched: 3. The CDR3 region is CSGTGLTGELFF. CDR3 nucleotide sequence: TGCAGCGGGACAGGGTTAACCGGGGAGCTGTTTTTT.

This clone occurred a few times. This chain connects TRBV12-5 to TRBJ1-1; D ambiguous. Germline V lookup: CDR1 LGHNT, CDR2 FRNRAP. The CDR3 contains 12 residues. V was pared by 2 bases and J by 2 bases, with 3 bases between. The CDR3, as DNA: TGTGCTAGTGGTTTGACCAACACTGAAGCTTTCTTT. Amino acid sequence: CASGLTNTEAFF.

The CDR3 is CASSEMGEETQYF. CDR3 DNA: TGTGCCAGCAGTGAGATGGGGGAAGAGACCCAGTACTTC. The V and J genes are TRBV25-1 and TRBJ2-5; D assignment may be TRBD1 or TRBD2 (5 bases each). Per germline, CDR1 MGHDK and CDR2 SYGVNS. CDR3 length equals 13 residues. V lost 3 bases to trimming and J lost 3 bases, with 8 bases between them.

The gene calls are TRBV9 and TRBJ1-6; no firm D call. The CDR3 sequence is 14 residues long. In germline, CDR1 is SGDLS, CDR2 YYNGEE. With 0 bases removed from V and 7 bases from J, the gap between germline ends came to 8 bases. The CDR3 spells CASSVDPENSPLHF. CDR3 bases: TGTGCCAGCAGCGTAGATCCGGAGAATTCACCCCTCCACTTT.

The rearrangement joins TRBV28 to TRBJ1-4; possible D gene TRBD1, 6 bases. Germline V gene sequence: CDR1 MDHEN, CDR2 SYDVKM. With 8 bases removed from V and 8 bases from J, the gap between germline ends came to 21 bases. The CDR3 runs to 15 residues. CDR3 sequence: CASSLAGALREKLFF. CDR3 in DNA: TGTGCCAGCTCTCTTGCGGGGGCCCTGAGAGAAAAACTGTTTTTT.

This clone showed up just a few times. V is TRBV4-2 and J is TRBJ2-5; 8 positions agree with TRBD1. This CDR3 region has 16 residues. Germline CDR1 and CDR2: LGHNA and YNFKEQ. Germline trimming cut 0 bases from V and 1 base from J; bases unmatched to any gene: 4. The CDR3 region has the DNA TGTGCCAGCAGCCAAGATTGGGGACAGGTCCAAGAGACCCAGTACTTC. This encodes CASSQDWGQVQETQYF.

The rearrangement uses TRBV6-5 and TRBJ1-1, with TRBD1 identical over 8 bases. From germline, CDR1 is MNHEY and CDR2 SVGAGI. This CDR3 has 13 residues. Losses at the gene ends were 6 bases for V and 7 bases for J; bases not matched to a gene: 7. Here the CDR3 DNA reads TGTGCCAGCAGGGGGACAGGCCCCCTTGAAGCTTTCTTT. Translation: CASRGTGPLEAFF.

This chain joins TRBV5-1 and TRBJ2-2, with 9 bases that match TRBD2. The CDR3 totals 17 residues. J was trimmed by 3 bases and V by 2 bases; bases with no gene match: 8. Germline V gives CDR1 SGHRS, CDR2 YFSETQ. The CDR3 region is CASSLRGRGRDTGELFF. CDR3 DNA: TGCGCCAGCAGCTTAAGGGGTCGCGGGAGGGACACCGGGGAGCTGTTTTTT.

This clone came up once. The CDR3 region has the DNA TGTGCCAGCTCACCACGAGGGGATACGCAGTATTTT. It translates to CASSPRGDTQYF. V is TRBV18 and J is TRBJ2-3; D is possibly TRBD2 (5 bases). This CDR3 spans 12 amino acids. The V end lost 1 base, the J end lost 6 bases, and 5 bases lay between the germline ends. Germline CDR1 KGHSH, CDR2 LQKENI. Full variable domain (outside the CDR3, taken from reference TRBV18 and TRBJ2-3): NAGVMQNPRHLVRRRGQEARLRCSPMKGHSHVYWYRQLPEEGLKFMVYLQKENIIDESGMPKERFSAEFPKEGPSILRIQQVVRGDSAAYFCASSPRGDTQYFGPGTRLTVL.

The V call is TRBV5-1, the J call TRBJ1-2; 8 positions match TRBD1. Germline assignment: CDR1 SGHRS and CDR2 YFSETQ. The CDR3 spans 14 residues. V was pared by 4 bases and J by 3 bases, with 5 bases of the junction left unmatched. Here the CDR3 reads CASSQLQGDYGYTF. The CDR3 DNA sequence: TGCGCCAGCAGCCAACTACAGGGGGACTATGGCTACACCTTC.

The genes are TRBV2 and TRBJ1-2, with 10 nucleotides matching TRBD1. V dropped 4 bases and J dropped 6; count of bases not matched to a gene: 2. Germline V gene lookup returns CDR1 SNHLY and CDR2 FYNNEI. The CDR3 runs to 13 residues. The CDR3 sequence: CASSGTGGNGYTF. DNA for the CDR3: TGTGCCAGCAGTGGGACAGGGGGGAATGGCTACACCTTC.

This sequence joins TRBV6-5 and TRBJ1-2; D is ambiguous. CDR3 length: 12 residues. Germline lookup yields CDR1 MNHEY and CDR2 SVGAGI. V was trimmed by 0 bases and J by 6 bases, leaving 5 bases between them. CDR3 sequence: CASSYSGNGYTF. DNA for the CDR3: TGTGCCAGCAGTTACTCAGGGAATGGCTACACCTTC.

Only a few counts were recorded for this clone. This rearrangement joins TRBV2 to TRBJ2-7; D uncertain. Germline values: CDR1 SNHLY, CDR2 FYNNEI. The V end lost 3 bases, the J end lost 0 bases, and 6 bases lay between the germline ends. The CDR3 has 13 amino acids. The CDR3 region has the DNA TGTGCCAGCAGTGACAGTCGCTCCTACGAGCAGTACTTC. It specifies CASSDSRSYEQYF.